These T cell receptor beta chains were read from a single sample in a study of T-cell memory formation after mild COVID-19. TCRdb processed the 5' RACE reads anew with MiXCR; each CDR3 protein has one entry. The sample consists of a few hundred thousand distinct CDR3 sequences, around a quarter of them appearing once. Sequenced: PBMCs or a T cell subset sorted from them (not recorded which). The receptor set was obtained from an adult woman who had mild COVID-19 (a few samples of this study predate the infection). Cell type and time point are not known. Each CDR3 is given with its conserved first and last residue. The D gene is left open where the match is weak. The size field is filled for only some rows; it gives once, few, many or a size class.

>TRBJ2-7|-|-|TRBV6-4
CAIPEGGRTLYEQYF
TGTGCCATCCCCGAGGGCGGCCGAACGCTCTACGAGCAGTACTTC
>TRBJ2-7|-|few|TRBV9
CASSPWDAENYEQYF
TGTGCCAGCAGCCCCTGGGATGCGGAGAACTACGAGCAGTACTTC
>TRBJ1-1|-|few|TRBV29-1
CSVTGGSGVNTEAFF
TGCAGCGTCACGGGGGGGTCGGGAGTGAACACTGAAGCTTTCTTT
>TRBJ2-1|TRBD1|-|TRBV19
CASSIDLLHSGQGTVRLF
TGTGCCAGTAGTATAGATCTTCTACACTCGGGACAGGGGACTGTTCGATTATTC
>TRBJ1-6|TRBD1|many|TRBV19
CASTLGQGGSPLHF
TGTGCCAGTACTTTGGGACAGGGTGGTTCACCCCTCCACTTT
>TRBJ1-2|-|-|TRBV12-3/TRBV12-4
CASRRGSGYTF
TGTGCCAGCAGGAGGGGTAGTGGCTACACCTTC
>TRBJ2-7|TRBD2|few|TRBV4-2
CASSQVGAGEQYF
TGTGCCAGCAGCCAAGTTGGAGCGGGAGAGCAGTACTTC
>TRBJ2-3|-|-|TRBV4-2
CASSQEDRHGDTQYF
TGTGCCAGCAGCCAAGAGGACCGACATGGAGATACGCAGTATTTT
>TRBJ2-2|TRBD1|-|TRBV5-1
CASNGQGADGELFF
TGCGCCAGCAATGGACAGGGGGCCGACGGGGAGCTGTTTTTT
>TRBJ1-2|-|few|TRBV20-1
CSAERSNYGYTF
TGCAGTGCTGAGAGGTCTAACTATGGCTACACCTTC
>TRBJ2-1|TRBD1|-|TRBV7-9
CASSFRQGGHNEQFF
TGTGCCAGCAGCTTCAGACAGGGTGGGCACAATGAGCAGTTCTTC
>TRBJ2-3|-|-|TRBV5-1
CASSLVTGAYTDTQYF
TGCGCCAGCAGCTTGGTAACCGGGGCCTACACAGATACGCAGTATTTT
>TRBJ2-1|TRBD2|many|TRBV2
CASSEARGDAEQFF
TGTGCCAGCAGCGAAGCGCGGGGGGACGCTGAGCAGTTCTTC
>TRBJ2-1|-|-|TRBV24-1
CATSGAKVRSEQFF
TGTGCCACCAGTGGTGCCAAAGTCCGCAGTGAGCAGTTCTTC
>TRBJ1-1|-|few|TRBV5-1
CASSSQVEAFF
TGCGCCAGCAGCTCGCAAGTGGAAGCTTTCTTT
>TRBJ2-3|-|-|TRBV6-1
CASTKGVGLDTSTDTQYF
TGTGCCAGCACTAAGGGGGTAGGACTAGACACTAGCACAGATACGCAGTATTTT
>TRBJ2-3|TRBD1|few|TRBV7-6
CASSLRTGGAADTQYF
TGTGCCAGCAGCTTGAGGACAGGGGGAGCGGCAGATACGCAGTATTTT
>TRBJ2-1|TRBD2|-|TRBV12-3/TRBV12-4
CASSETGTTYNEQFF
TGTGCCAGCAGCGAGACCGGGACTACGTACAATGAGCAGTTCTTC
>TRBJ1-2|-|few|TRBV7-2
CASSSSLGYGYTF
TGTGCCAGCAGCTCCTCACTGGGCTATGGCTACACCTTC
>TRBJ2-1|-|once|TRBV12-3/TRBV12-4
CASSPRPLGETQFF
TGTGCCAGCAGCCCCCGACCGCTAGGGGAGACCCAGTTCTTC
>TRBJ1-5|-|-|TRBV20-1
CSARRAGTQPQHF
TGCAGTGCTAGACGGGCTGGGACCCAGCCCCAGCATTTT
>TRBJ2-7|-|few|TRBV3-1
CASSQDLLPGEQYF
TGTGCCAGCAGCCAAGATCTCCTACCGGGGGAGCAGTACTTC
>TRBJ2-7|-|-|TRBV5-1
CASSLARGIGYEQYF
TGCGCCAGCAGCTTGGCTAGGGGAATTGGCTACGAGCAGTACTTC
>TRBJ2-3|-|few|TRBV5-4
CASSSDRDPFTDTQYF
TGTGCCAGCAGCTCGGACCGGGACCCCTTCACAGATACGCAGTATTTT
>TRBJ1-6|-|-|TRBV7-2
CASSSQTRGASPLHF
TGTGCCAGCAGCTCACAGACCAGGGGAGCTTCACCCCTCCACTTT
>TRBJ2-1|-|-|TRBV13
CASSLLDYNEQFF
TGTGCCAGCAGCTTATTGGATTACAATGAGCAGTTCTTC
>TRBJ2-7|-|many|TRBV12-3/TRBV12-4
CASSPEFYEQYF
TGTGCCAGCAGTCCCGAGTTCTACGAGCAGTACTTC
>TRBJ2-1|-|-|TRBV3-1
CASSQGRGPYNEQFF
TGTGCCAGCAGCCAAGGTCGGGGACCCTACAATGAGCAGTTCTTC
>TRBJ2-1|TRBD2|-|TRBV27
CASGGGYYNEQFF
TGTGCCTCCGGGGGGGGATACTACAATGAGCAGTTCTTC